This T cell receptor beta chain originates from a study of CD8 T cells in Susac syndrome. After extraction with the RNeasy kit, roughly 0.5 to 1 ug of the RNA was reverse transcribed using random hexamers. TCRdb reanalysed the immunoSEQ multiplex PCR reads using MiXCR and keeps one entry per CDR3 protein. Here the sample spans roughly 200,000 distinct CDR3 sequences, 85% to 95% being singletons. V dropped 0 bases and J dropped 4 bases, with 8 bases sitting between them. CDR1 is SGHRS and CDR2 is YFSETQ in the germline V gene. The CDR3 extends over 15 amino acids. The receptor was derived from a human donor in good health. The chain joins TRBV5-1 to TRBJ2-6, with D unclear. Sequencing used CD4+ T cells from PBMCs. In DNA form, the CDR3 reads TGCGCCAGCAGCTTGGACCCCAGGGGGGCCAACGTCCTGACTTTC. Its protein product is CASSLDPRGANVLTF.